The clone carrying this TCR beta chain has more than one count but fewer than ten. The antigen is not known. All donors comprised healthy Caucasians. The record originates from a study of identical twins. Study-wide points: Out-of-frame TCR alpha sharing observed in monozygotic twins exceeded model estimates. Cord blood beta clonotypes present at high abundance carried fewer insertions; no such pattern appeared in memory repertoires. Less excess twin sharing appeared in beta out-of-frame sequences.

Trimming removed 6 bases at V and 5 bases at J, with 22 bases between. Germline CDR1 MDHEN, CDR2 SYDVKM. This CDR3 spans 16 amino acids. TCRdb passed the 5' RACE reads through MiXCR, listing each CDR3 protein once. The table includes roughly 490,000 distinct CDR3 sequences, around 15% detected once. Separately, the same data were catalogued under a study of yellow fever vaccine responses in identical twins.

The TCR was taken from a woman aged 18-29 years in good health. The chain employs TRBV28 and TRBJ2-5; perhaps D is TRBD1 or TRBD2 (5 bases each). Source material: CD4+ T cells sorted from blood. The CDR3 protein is CASSPPPGRAGETQYF. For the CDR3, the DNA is TGTGCCAGCAGCCCCCCGCCGGGCAGGGCGGGCGAGACCCAGTACTTC.